The 9 T cell receptor beta chains below were found in one sample sequenced in a study of CD8+CD57+ T cells in acquired aplastic anemia. The template used for profiling TCR beta VDJ and CDR3 was genomic DNA. A single record per CDR3 protein comes from TCRdb applying MiXCR to the reads. The table lists about 190,000 distinct CDR3 sequences, around 65% of them singletons, with around 45% in the top ten. The specimen was sorted CD4+, CD8+, or CD8+CD57+ T cells (not recorded which) from PBMCs. All receptors derive from a human donor with severe aplastic anemia or a healthy control (not recorded which).

The rearrangement joins TRBV7-8 to TRBJ1-6, with 10 bases matching TRBD1. V lost 4 bases and J lost 6; bases outside the gene matches: 3. Per germline, CDR1 SGHVS and CDR2 FQNEAQ. The CDR3 loop spans 15 amino acids. DNA for the CDR3: TGTGCCAGCAGCTCGACAGGGGGCTTTAATTCACCCCTCCACTTT. This codes for CASSSTGGFNSPLHF.

The rearrangement joins TRBV11-2 to TRBJ2-1, with 7 nucleotides matching TRBD2. In germline, CDR1 is SGHAT, CDR2 FQNNGV. After removal of 2 bases from V and 8 bases from J, the junction contained 3 bases not matched to a gene. This CDR3 has 13 residues. CDR3 in DNA: TGTGCCAGCAGCTTATGGGCGGGGGATGAGCAGTTCTTC. It translates to CASSLWAGDEQFF.

The chain links TRBV19 to TRBJ2-7, with D tentatively TRBD2 (6 bases). This CDR3 comprises 15 residues. V was clipped by 5 bases and J by 5 bases, with 19 bases between them. Germline-derived CDR1 and CDR2 are LNHDA and SQIVND (reference sequence). The CDR3 protein is CASSEMNGGWDEQYF. The DNA for the CDR3 is TGTGCCAGTAGTGAAATGAACGGGGGATGGGACGAGCAGTACTTC.

This clonotype was counted between two and nine times. CDR3 nucleotide sequence: TGCAGTGCTCCACGGGGACAGACCTACGAGCAGTACTTC. It encodes CSAPRGQTYEQYF. The rearrangement uses TRBV20-1 and TRBJ2-7, with TRBD1 matching over 7 bases. The CDR3 has 13 amino acids. The germline V gene has CDR1 DFQATT and CDR2 SNEGSKA (reference sequence). V trimming: 5 bases; J trimming: 2 bases; junction bases outside the gene matches: 6.

Written as DNA, the CDR3 is TGCGCCAGCAGCTTGGTGGGGGGCAAGGACGAGCAGTACTTC. Protein: CASSLVGGKDEQYF. The chain has TRBV5-1 and TRBJ2-7; D may match TRBD1 or TRBD2 (6 bases each). Trimming pared 0 bases from V and 5 bases from J, leaving 12 bases between. CDR3 length: 14 amino acids. Looked up from germline, CDR1 is SGHRS and CDR2 is YFSETQ.

Here the CDR3 reads CASSPSEFGTGKTEAFF. The CDR3, as DNA: TGTGCCAGCAGCCCATCGGAGTTCGGGACAGGGAAAACTGAAGCTTTCTTT. The V call is TRBV7-9, the J call TRBJ1-1, with TRBD1 matching over 9 bases. CDR3 length: 17 residues. Germline V gene data show CDR1 as SEHNR and CDR2 as FQNEAQ (reference sequence). V shed 5 bases, J shed 5 bases, and the junction held 15 bases outside the gene matches.

This clonotype was seen repeatedly, ten times or more. The chain recombines TRBV12-3 or TRBV12-4 with TRBJ1-5; 7 nucleotides align to TRBD1. Germline trimming cut 1 base from V and 2 bases from J; bases unmatched to any gene: 8. This CDR3 is built from 17 residues. CDR3 protein: CASSLEGASRGNQPQHF. The CDR3 DNA follows: TGTGCCAGCAGTTTAGAGGGGGCATCGAGGGGCAATCAGCCCCAGCATTTT.

The sample holds one count of this clonotype. V usage is TRBV18 and J usage is TRBJ1-1, with 7 bases matching TRBD1. Per the germline V gene, CDR1 is KGHSH and CDR2 is LQKENI. The CDR3 has 16 residues. V was clipped by 7 bases and J by 6 bases; unmatched bases: 17. The DNA for the CDR3 is TGTGCCAGCTGGGGCACAGGGGTTGACCCGGCATCTGAAGCTTTCTTT. This encodes CASWGTGVDPASEAFF.

V and J are TRBV19 and TRBJ2-7, with 7 nucleotides matching TRBD1. The germline CDR1 and CDR2 sequences are LNHDA and SQIVND (reference sequence). The CDR3 extends over 14 amino acids. Germline trimming cut 5 bases from V and 5 bases from J; bases unmatched to any gene: 9. The CDR3: CASSDYPGGHEQYF. Written as DNA, the CDR3 is TGTGCCAGTAGTGACTACCCAGGGGGTCACGAGCAGTACTTC. The full variable domain, rest sourced from reference TRBV19 and TRBJ2-7, is DGGITQSPKYLFRKEGQNVTLSCEQNLNHDAMYWYRQDPGQGLRLIYYSQIVNDFQKGDIAEGYSVSREKKESFPLTVTSAQKNPTAFYLCASSDYPGGHEQYFGPGTRLTVT.